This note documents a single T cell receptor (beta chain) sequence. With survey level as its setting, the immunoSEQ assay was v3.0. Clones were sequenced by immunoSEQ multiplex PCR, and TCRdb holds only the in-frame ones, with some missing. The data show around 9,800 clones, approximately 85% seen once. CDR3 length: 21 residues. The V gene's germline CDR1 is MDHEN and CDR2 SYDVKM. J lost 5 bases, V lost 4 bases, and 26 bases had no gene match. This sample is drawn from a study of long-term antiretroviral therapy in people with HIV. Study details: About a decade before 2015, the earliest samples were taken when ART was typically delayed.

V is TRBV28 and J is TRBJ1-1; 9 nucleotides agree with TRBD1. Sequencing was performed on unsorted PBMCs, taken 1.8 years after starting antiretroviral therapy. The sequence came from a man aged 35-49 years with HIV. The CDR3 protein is CASSSYPGTGLSSPGTTEAFF. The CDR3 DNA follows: TGTGCCAGCAGTTCATACCCCGGGACAGGGTTAAGTTCGCCGGGAACAACTGAAGCTTTCTTT.